The 2 T cell receptor beta chains below were found in one sample sequenced in a study of shared clonotypes between healthy human individuals. Some clones are missing from TCRdb's copy, which holds only in-frame ones; the method was immunoSEQ multiplex PCR. This sample has roughly 2.6 million clones, with roughly 92% found just once. Input material: naive CD4+ T cells sorted from blood. Described subset: CD45RA+ positively selected. The receptor source for this set is a man aged 18 to 29 in good health.

This chain uses TRBV7-2 with TRBJ2-1, with 11 bases fitting TRBD2. Germline V gene sequence: CDR1 SGHTA, CDR2 FQGNSA. Unmatched junction bases numbered 4, after V lost 6 bases and J lost 0 bases. The CDR3 extends over 16 amino acids. Written as DNA, the CDR3 is TGTGCCAGCAGAAGACTAGCGGGAAGCTCCTACAATGAGCAGTTCTTC. Translation: CASRRLAGSSYNEQFF.

This sequence joins TRBV9 and TRBJ2-7, with 7 nucleotides matching TRBD2. CDR1 is SGDLS, CDR2 YYNGEE, per germline. The CDR3 loop spans 15 amino acids. V trimming: 0 bases; J trimming: 3 bases; junction bases outside the gene matches: 6. CDR3 in amino acids: CASSVEVGGSYEQYF. In nucleotides, the CDR3 is TGTGCCAGCAGCGTAGAGGTCGGGGGGAGCTACGAGCAGTACTTC.